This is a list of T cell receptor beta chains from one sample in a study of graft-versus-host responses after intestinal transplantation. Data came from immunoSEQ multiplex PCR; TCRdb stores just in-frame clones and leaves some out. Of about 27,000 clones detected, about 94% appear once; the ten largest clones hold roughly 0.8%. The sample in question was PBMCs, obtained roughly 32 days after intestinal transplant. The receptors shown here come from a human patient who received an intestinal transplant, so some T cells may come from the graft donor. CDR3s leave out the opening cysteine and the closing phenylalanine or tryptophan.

CDR3: ASSFRLAGVNNEQF; V: TRBV5-1; J: TRBJ2-1
CDR3: ASSQVPGANEKLF; V: TRBV4-3; J: TRBJ1-4
CDR3: ASSLAPGQETQY; V: TRBV7-9; J: TRBJ2-5
CDR3: ASGRTDTQY; V: TRBV4-1; J: TRBJ2-3
CDR3: ASSTGTGLYEQY; V: TRBV19; J: TRBJ2-7
CDR3: ASSLVRQGEEGNQPQH; V: TRBV5-1; J: TRBJ1-5
CDR3: ASSEGWNEQY; V: TRBV6-1; J: TRBJ2-7
CDR3: ASSLELAGVYTGELF; V: TRBV7-2; J: TRBJ2-2
CDR3: ASSMGFWGELF; V: TRBV19; J: TRBJ2-2
CDR3: ASSQGNRVTSNEKLF; V: TRBV4-1; J: TRBJ1-4
CDR3: ASSAGQGVDIQY; V: TRBV9; J: TRBJ2-4
CDR3: ASSQEGSRDYEQY; V: TRBV4-1; J: TRBJ2-7
CDR3: ASSPVDRDRADEQY; V: TRBV28; J: TRBJ2-7
CDR3: ASKRTGGPYEQY; V: TRBV10-2; J: TRBJ2-7
CDR3: AITDQRTLTDTQY; V: TRBV10-3; J: TRBJ2-3
CDR3: ASSPARGYEQY; V: TRBV4-1; J: TRBJ2-7
CDR3: ASSLSGDRRDIQY; V: TRBV27; J: TRBJ2-4
CDR3: ASNSLLSTNQPQH; V: TRBV19; J: TRBJ1-5
CDR3: ATSRRQEHNEQF; V: TRBV15; J: TRBJ2-1
CDR3: ASSFPAGRETQY; V: TRBV28; J: TRBJ2-5
CDR3: AGRVAGELF; V: TRBV6-1; J: TRBJ2-2
CDR3: ASSAHQETQY; V: TRBV21-1; J: TRBJ2-5
CDR3: ASSLPGVETQY; V: TRBV5-6; J: TRBJ2-5
CDR3: ASSLIRTGDGNTIY; V: TRBV11-2; J: TRBJ1-3
CDR3: ASSDRDSGANVLT; V: TRBV6-1; J: TRBJ2-6
CDR3: ASSFPGGFSYEQY; V: TRBV28; J: TRBJ2-7
CDR3: ASSPNLQANEKLF; V: TRBV28; J: TRBJ1-4
CDR3: ASSQVVQEQY; V: TRBV14; J: TRBJ2-7
CDR3: ASSLGGQGYEQY; V: TRBV7-6; J: TRBJ2-7
CDR3: ASSPTSGRWGETQY; V: TRBV4-1; J: TRBJ2-5
CDR3: ASRGGENQYYEQY; V: TRBV7-2; J: TRBJ2-7
CDR3: ASRRTEYTDTQY; V: TRBV7-9; J: TRBJ2-3
CDR3: ASSLGQGARKTEAF; V: TRBV13; J: TRBJ1-1
CDR3: ASSLNSGSAYEQY; V: TRBV7-2; J: TRBJ2-7
CDR3: ATWTGYGYT; V: TRBV27; J: TRBJ1-2
CDR3: ASRWTGGGSNQPQH; V: TRBV27; J: TRBJ1-5
CDR3: ASSTGNTEAF; V: TRBV6-5; J: TRBJ1-1
CDR3: SVEENTGELF; V: TRBV29-1; J: TRBJ2-2
CDR3: ASSEGRGGYT; V: TRBV25-1; J: TRBJ1-2
CDR3: ASSPGEEYTEAF; V: TRBV6-5; J: TRBJ1-1